The clone carrying this T cell receptor (beta chain) appeared once. This sample is part of a study of blood T cell repertoires in COVID-19. The CDR3 covers 16 residues. Germline V gene lookup returns CDR1 LNHNV and CDR2 YYDKDF (reference sequence). J gave up 8 bases and V 1 base, and 8 bases lay outside the gene matches. Method: immunoSEQ multiplex PCR; TCRdb's copy keeps in-frame clones and lacks some. The profile shows roughly 150,000 clones, about 85% of them singletons. The sample taken for sequencing was peripheral blood. This TCR derives from a man aged 65 to 79 who had recovered from COVID-19. J is TRBJ2-1 and V is TRBV15; 10 nucleotides agree with TRBD2. CDR3 amino acids: CATSRGSSGSFDEQFF. The DNA of the CDR3 is TGTGCCACCAGCAGAGGATCTAGCGGGAGTTTTGATGAGCAGTTCTTC.